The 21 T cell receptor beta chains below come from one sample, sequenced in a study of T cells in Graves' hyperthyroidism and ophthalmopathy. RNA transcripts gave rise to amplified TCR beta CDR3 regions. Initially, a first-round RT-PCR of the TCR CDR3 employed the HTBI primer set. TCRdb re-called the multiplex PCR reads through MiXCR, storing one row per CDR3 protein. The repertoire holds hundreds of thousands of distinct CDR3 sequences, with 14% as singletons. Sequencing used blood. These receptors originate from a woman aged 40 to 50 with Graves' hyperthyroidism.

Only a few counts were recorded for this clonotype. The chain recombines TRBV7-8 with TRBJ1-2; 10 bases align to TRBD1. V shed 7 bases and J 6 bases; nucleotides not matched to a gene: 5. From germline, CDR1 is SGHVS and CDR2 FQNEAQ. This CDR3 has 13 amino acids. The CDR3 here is CASTPTGGNGYTF. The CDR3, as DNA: TGTGCCAGCACCCCGACAGGGGGCAATGGCTACACCTTC.

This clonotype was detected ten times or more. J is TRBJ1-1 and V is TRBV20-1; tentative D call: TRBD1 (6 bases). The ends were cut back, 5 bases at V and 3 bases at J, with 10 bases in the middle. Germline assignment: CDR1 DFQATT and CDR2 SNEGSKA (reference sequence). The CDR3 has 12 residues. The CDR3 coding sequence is TGCAGTGCTTGGACAGCATACACTGAAGCTTTCTTT. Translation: CSAWTAYTEAFF.

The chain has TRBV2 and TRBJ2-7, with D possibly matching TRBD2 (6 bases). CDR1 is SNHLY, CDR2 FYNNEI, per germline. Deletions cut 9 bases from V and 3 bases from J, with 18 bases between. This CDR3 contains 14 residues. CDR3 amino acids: CASETRGNNYEQYF. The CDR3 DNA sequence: TGTGCCAGTGAGACTAGAGGAAATAACTACGAGCAGTACTTC.

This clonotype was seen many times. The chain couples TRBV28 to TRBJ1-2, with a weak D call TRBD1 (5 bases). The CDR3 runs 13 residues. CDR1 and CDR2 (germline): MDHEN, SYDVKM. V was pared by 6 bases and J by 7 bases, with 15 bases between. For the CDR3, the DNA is TGTGCCAGCAGCTCTGGGGTAGGGGCTGGCTACACCTTC. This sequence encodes CASSSGVGAGYTF.

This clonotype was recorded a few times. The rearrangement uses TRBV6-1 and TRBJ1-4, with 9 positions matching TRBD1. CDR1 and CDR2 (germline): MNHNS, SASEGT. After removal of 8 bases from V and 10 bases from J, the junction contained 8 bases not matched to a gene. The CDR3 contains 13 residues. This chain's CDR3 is CASGDREDGKLFF. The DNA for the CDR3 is TGTGCCAGCGGGGACAGGGAAGACGGAAAACTGTTTTTT.

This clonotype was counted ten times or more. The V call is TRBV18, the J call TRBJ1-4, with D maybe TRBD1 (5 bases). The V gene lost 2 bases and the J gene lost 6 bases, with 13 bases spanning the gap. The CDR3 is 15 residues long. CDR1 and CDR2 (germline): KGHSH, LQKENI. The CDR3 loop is CASSPNWQGDEKLFF. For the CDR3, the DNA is TGTGCCAGCTCACCAAATTGGCAGGGTGATGAAAAACTGTTTTTT.

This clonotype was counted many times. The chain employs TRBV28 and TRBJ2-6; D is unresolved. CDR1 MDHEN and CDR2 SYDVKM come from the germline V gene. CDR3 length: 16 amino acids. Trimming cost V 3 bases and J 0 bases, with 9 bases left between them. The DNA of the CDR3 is TGTGCCAGCAGTTTGACGGGTCTCTCTGGGGCCAACGTCCTGACTTTC. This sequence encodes CASSLTGLSGANVLTF.

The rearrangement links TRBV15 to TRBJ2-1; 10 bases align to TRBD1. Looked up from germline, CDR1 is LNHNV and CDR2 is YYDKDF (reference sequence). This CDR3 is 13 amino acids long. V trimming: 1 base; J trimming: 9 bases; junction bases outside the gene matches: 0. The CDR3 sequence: CATSRGDRGEQFF. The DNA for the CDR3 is TGTGCCACCAGCAGAGGGGACAGGGGTGAGCAGTTCTTC.

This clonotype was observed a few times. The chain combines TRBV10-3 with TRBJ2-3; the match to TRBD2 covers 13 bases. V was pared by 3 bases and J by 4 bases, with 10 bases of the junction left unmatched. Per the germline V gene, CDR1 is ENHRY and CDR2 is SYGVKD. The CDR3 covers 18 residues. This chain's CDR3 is CAISELLAGGPSSDTQYF. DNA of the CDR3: TGTGCCATCAGTGAATTACTAGCGGGAGGGCCCTCGTCAGATACGCAGTATTTT.

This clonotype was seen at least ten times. CDR3 nucleotide sequence: TGTGCCAGCGCCCGAAGAGGGGGCGCGGACTATGGCTACACCTTC. Its translation is CASARRGGADYGYTF. V and J are TRBV6-1 and TRBJ1-2; TRBD1 matches 7 bases. CDR3 size: 15 residues. In germline, CDR1 is MNHNS, CDR2 SASEGT. V lost 8 bases and J lost 3; bases outside the gene matches: 12.

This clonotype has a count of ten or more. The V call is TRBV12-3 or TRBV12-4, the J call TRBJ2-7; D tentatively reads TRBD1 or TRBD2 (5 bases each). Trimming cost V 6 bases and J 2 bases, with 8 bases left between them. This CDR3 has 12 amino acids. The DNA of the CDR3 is TGTGCCAGCAGGGGACGAACCTACGAGCAGTACTTC. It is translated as CASRGRTYEQYF.

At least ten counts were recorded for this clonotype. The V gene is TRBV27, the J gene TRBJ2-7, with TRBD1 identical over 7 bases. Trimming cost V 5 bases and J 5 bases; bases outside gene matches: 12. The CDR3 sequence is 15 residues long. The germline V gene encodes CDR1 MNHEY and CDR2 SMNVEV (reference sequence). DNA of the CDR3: TGTGCCAGCAGTCCCGCCTGGACAGGCGGAAACGAGCAGTACTTC. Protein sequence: CASSPAWTGGNEQYF.

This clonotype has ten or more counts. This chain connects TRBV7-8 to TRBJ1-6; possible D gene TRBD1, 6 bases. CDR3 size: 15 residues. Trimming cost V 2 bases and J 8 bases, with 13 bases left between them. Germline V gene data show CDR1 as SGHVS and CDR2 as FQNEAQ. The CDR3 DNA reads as TGTGCCAGCAGCTTAACGCACAGGGAGTATTCACCCCTCCACTTT. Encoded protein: CASSLTHREYSPLHF.

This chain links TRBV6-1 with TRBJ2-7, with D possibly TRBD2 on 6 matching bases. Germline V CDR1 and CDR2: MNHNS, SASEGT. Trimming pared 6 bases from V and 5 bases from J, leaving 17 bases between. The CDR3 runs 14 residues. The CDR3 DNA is TGTGCCAGCAGGAAGGGACGGGGGAGCCACGAGCAGTACTTC. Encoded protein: CASRKGRGSHEQYF.

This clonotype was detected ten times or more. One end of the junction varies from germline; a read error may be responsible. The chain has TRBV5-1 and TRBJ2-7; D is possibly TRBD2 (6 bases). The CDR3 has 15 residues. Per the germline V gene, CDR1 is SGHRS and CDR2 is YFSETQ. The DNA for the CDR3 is TGTGCCAGCAGCTTAGATCCCGGGAGCTCCTACGAGCAGTACTTC. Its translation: CASSLDPGSSYEQYF.

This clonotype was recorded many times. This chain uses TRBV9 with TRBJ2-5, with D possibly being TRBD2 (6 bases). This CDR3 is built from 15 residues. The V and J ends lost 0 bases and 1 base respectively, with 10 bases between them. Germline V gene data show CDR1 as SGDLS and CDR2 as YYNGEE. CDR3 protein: CASSVGLSGQETQYF. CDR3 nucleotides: TGTGCCAGCAGCGTAGGACTTAGCGGCCAAGAGACCCAGTACTTC.

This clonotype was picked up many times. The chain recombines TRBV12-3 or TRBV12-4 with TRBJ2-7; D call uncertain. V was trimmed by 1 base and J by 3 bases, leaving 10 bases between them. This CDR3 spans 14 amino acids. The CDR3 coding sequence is TGTGCCAGCAGTTTAGTGGGCGATTTCTACGAGCAGTACTTC. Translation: CASSLVGDFYEQYF.

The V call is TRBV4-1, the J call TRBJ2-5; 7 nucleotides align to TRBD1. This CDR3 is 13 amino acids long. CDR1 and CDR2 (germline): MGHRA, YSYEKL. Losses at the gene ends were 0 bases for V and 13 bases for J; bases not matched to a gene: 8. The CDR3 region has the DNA TGCGCCAGCAGCCAAGATTTGACGGGACAGTTGTACTTC. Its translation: CASSQDLTGQLYF.

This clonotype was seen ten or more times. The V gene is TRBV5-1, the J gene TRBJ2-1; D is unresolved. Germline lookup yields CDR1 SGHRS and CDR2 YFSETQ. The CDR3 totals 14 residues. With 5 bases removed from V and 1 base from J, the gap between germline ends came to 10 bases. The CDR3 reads CASSPTISYNEQFF. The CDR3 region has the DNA TGCGCCAGCAGTCCGACAATTTCCTACAATGAGCAGTTCTTC.

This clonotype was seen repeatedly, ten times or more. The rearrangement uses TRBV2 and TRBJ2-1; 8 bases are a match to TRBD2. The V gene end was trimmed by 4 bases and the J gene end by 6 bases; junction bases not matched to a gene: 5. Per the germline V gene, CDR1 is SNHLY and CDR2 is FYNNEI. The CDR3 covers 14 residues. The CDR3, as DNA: TGTGCCAGCAGTGCGTCTAGCGGGTTCAATGAGCAGTTCTTC. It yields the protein CASSASSGFNEQFF. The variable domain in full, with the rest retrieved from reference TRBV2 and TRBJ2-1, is EPEVTQTPSHQVTQMGQEVILRCVPISNHLYFYWYRQILGQKVEFLVSFYNNEISEKSEIFDDQFSVERPDGSNFTLKIRSTKLEDSAMYFCASSASSGFNEQFFGPGTRLTVL.

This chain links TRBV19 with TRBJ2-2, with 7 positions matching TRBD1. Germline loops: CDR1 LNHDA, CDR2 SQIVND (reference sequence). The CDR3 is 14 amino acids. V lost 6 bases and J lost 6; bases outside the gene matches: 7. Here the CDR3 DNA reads TGTGCCAGTAGATTACAGGGGTACCCCGGGGAGCTGTTTTTT. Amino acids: CASRLQGYPGELFF.